This T cell receptor beta chain originates from a study of shared clonotypes between healthy human individuals. With respect to this clone: The antigen is undetermined.

In the naive CD8 group, cells lacked CD45RO and were positively selected for CCR7, so terminally differentiated effector memory CD45RA+ cells were left out. This was a deep-level run. Sequencing was performed with immunoSEQ multiplex PCR; in TCRdb, only in-frame clones are kept and a portion is missing. In the table there are around 2,000,000 clones, over 85% of which are singletons. Study-wide points: Incompleteness in sorted-subset sequencing, despite large depth, was shown by rarefaction. Generally, naive subsets (rather than memory subsets) showed larger estimated richness. With several donors compared, around 5% of naive CD4 clonotypes were shared.

Germline V CDR1 and CDR2: SEHNR, FQNEAQ (reference sequence). This CDR3 contains 16 residues. V lost 5 bases and J lost 6, with 23 bases in between. The receptor was isolated from a man aged 18 to 29 in good health. The chain joins TRBV7-9 to TRBJ2-7; maybe TRBD2 (6 bases). The sequenced sample was naive CD8+ T cells sorted from blood. The CDR3 nucleotides are TGTGCCAGCAGCCCGTCGACTAGTCGGAGCCCCTCCGAGCAGTACTTC. The encoded protein is CASSPSTSRSPSEQYF.